The rows below give T cell receptor beta chains drawn from one sample of a study of OX40 agonist ivuxolimab in advanced cancers. The method was immunoSEQ multiplex PCR; TCRdb's version includes in-frame clones alone and lacks a portion of them. Of some 57,000 clones listed, about four fifths were seen once; the top ten hold roughly 0.53%. The sequencing used CD4+ or CD8+ T cells sorted from blood, collected in a trial of the OX40 agonist ivuxolimab. Receptors were obtained from an adult with an advanced solid tumor such as melanoma, head and neck, liver or kidney cancer. CDR3s include the opening cysteine and the closing phenylalanine or tryptophan. A D gene is named only where the DNA matches it firmly. Clone size appears in some rows only: once, few, many, or a class for an expanded clone.

TRBV7-2	TRBJ1-2	.	TRBD1	TGTGCCAGCAGCCCCAGGGGGAGCTATGGCTACACCTTC	CASSPRGSYGYTF
TRBV6-5	TRBJ2-4	.	TRBD2	TGTGCCAGCAGGCGGGAGGGCGCGAACATTCAGTACTTC	CASRREGANIQYF
TRBV30	TRBJ1-2	.	.	TGTGCCTGGAGCCCAGGGTTCGGGAGCTATGGCTACACCTTC	CAWSPGFGSYGYTF
TRBV10-2	TRBJ1-1	once	.	TGCGCCAGCAGTGAGCCCTCCGCCAGACAGGCACTGAACACTGAAGCTTTCTTT	CASSEPSARQALNTEAFF
TRBV19	TRBJ2-7	.	.	TGTGCCAGTAGCGCCAGGTCGTACGAGCAGTACTTC	CASSARSYEQYF
TRBV9	TRBJ2-5	.	TRBD2	TGTGCCAGCAGCCCATCGGGAGGGCAAGAGACCCAGTACTTC	CASSPSGGQETQYF
TRBV4-2	TRBJ1-6	few	.	TGTGCCAGCAGCCAAGTACAGAAAGAAGGATCACCCCTCCACTTT	CASSQVQKEGSPLHF
TRBV11-2	TRBJ2-1	.	.	TGTGCCAGCGGGAATTCGGCAGGCTCCTACAATGAGCAGTTCTTC	CASGNSAGSYNEQFF
TRBV7-2	TRBJ2-2	.	.	TGTGCCGGCAGCTCCCTTAGGGCCACCGGGGAGCTGTTTTTT	CAGSSLRATGELFF
TRBV5-1	TRBJ2-1	once	TRBD1	TGCGCCAGCAGCTTGGGTGGGACAGGGGGCATGGACAATGAGCAGTTCTTC	CASSLGGTGGMDNEQFF
TRBV19	TRBJ1-3	.	.	TGTGCCAGTAGTCCCCGGACAGTCAACTCTGGAAACACCATATATTTT	CASSPRTVNSGNTIYF
TRBV2	TRBJ2-5	.	.	TGTGCCAGCAGTGATCGGGAAGAGACCCAGTACTTC	CASSDREETQYF
TRBV5-5	TRBJ1-1	.	.	TGTGCCAGCAGCTTGGTAGGGGGTGGTGAAGCTTTCTTT	CASSLVGGGEAFF
TRBV7-9	TRBJ1-4	.	.	TGTGCCAGCAGTCTTACAAGGGAGAATGAAAAACTGTTTTTT	CASSLTRENEKLFF
TRBV5-4	TRBJ2-7	.	TRBD1	TGTGCCAGCAGCTTAGGGACAGGACCCTCCTACGAGCAGTACTTC	CASSLGTGPSYEQYF
TRBV7-2	TRBJ1-2	.	.	TGTGCCAGCAGCTCCCGTGTGGCAGTAGGAAGTGGCTACACCTTC	CASSSRVAVGSGYTF
TRBV6-1	TRBJ2-2	.	.	TGTGCCAGCGGGATCAGCACGAACACCGGGGAGCTGTTTTTT	CASGISTNTGELFF
TRBV30	TRBJ1-4	.	.	TGTGCCTGGAGTCAGGACGAAACTAATGAAAAACTGTTTTTT	CAWSQDETNEKLFF
TRBV5-5	TRBJ1-2	once	.	TGTGCCAGCAGCTCCACTGGGCTAGGCACCTTC	CASSSTGLGTF
TRBV11-2	TRBJ1-3	once	TRBD1	TGTGCCAGCAGCCGCGACAGGGGTGGATTTGGAAACACCATATATTTT	CASSRDRGGFGNTIYF
TRBV5-1	TRBJ2-1	.	TRBD2	TGCGCCAGCAGCTTTAGCGGGAGGACCTACAATGAGCAGTTCTTC	CASSFSGRTYNEQFF
TRBV7-2	TRBJ2-7	.	.	TGTGCCAGCAGCTTAGTCTACGAGCAGTACTTC	CASSLVYEQYF
TRBV29-1	TRBJ1-4	.	.	TGCAGCGTTGGAGGGGCGAATGAAAAACTGTTTTTT	CSVGGANEKLFF
TRBV6-5	TRBJ2-1	.	.	TGTGCCAGCAGTAGAGGAGCGCCCCATGAGCAGTTCTTC	CASSRGAPHEQFF
TRBV19	TRBJ2-7	.	.	TGTGCCAGTAGCCTCCGTGCGGGTGCCCTCTACGAGCAGTACTTC	CASSLRAGALYEQYF
TRBV7-9	TRBJ2-3	.	TRBD1	TGTGCCAGCAGCTTAGGTCACTCGGGACAGGGATCAGATACGCAGTATTTT	CASSLGHSGQGSDTQYF
TRBV5-8	TRBJ1-5	.	.	TGTGCCAGCAGCTTCGACAGAAATCAGCCCCAGCATTTT	CASSFDRNQPQHF
TRBV4-1	TRBJ2-1	.	TRBD2	TGCGCCAGCCGATCCCGGACTAGCGGGTCCTACAGGGATGAGCAGTTCTTC	CASRSRTSGSYRDEQFF
TRBV29-1	TRBJ1-1	.	.	TGCAGCGTCGCCCCCCAGGGTCGGGGCACTGAAGCTTTCTTT	CSVAPQGRGTEAFF
TRBV21-1	TRBJ2-1	.	.	TGTGCCAGCCTCAGGTCAACCTCTTACAATGAGCAGTTCTTC	CASLRSTSYNEQFF
TRBV5-4	TRBJ1-2	.	.	TGTGCCAGCAGCTTTGATGCCAGGGGTGGTTATGGCTACACCTTC	CASSFDARGGYGYTF